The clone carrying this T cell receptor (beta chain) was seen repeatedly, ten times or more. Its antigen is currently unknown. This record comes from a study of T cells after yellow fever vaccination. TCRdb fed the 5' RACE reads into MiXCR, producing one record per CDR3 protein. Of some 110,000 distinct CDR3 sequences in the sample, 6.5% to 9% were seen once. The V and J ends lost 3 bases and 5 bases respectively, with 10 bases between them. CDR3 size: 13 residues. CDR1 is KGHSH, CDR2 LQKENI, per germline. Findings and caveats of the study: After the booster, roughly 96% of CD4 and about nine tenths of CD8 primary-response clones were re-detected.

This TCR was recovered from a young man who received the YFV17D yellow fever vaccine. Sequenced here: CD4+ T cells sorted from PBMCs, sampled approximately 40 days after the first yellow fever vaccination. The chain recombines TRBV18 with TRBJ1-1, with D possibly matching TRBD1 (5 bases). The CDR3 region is CASSPGDRTEAFF. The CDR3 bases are TGTGCCAGCTCACCGGGGGATCGGACTGAAGCTTTCTTT.